What follows is one T cell receptor (beta chain) and its context. V was clipped by 5 bases and J by 5 bases; unmatched bases: 11. The germline V gene has CDR1 MNHEY and CDR2 SVGAGI. This CDR3 spans 15 amino acids. These data come from a study of T cell clones after liver transplantation. Repertoires were generated with immunoSEQ multiplex PCR, while TCRdb's copy carries only in-frame clones and drops some. Of 35,000 to 45,000 clones listed, 86% are singletons. This sample comprised CD4+ T cells from blood, obtained 24 months after liver transplant. The TCR originated in a human patient who received a liver transplant. Some T cells may be graft donor cells. The chain recombines TRBV6-5 with TRBJ2-7; TRBD2 matches 8 bases. CDR3 loop: CASSRSGSTHHEQYF. The CDR3 DNA is TGTGCCAGCAGTCGGAGCGGGAGTACCCACCACGAGCAGTACTTC.